This TCR beta chain was recovered during a study of blood T cell repertoires in COVID-19. Turning to the study itself: Sites across the United States, Italy and Spain contributed samples from acute and convalescent COVID-19. Sources were T cells, B-cell-depleted T cells, or PBMCs; the material itself was cDNA or gDNA.

Between the trimmed V and J ends, which lost 8 bases and 0 bases, there was a span of 5 bases. CDR3 length: 12 residues. The germline V gene has CDR1 MNHNS and CDR2 SASEGT. In the original workflow: Amplification of reference gene primers was used by the study to estimate nucleated cell counts. Sequenced by immunoSEQ multiplex PCR; TCRdb stores in-frame clones only, minus some. The V and J calls and clone size are taken from that table; D and trimming were inferred from the DNA. The sample has approximately 300,000 clones, around 86% seen once. The specimen sequenced was peripheral blood. The chain uses TRBV6-1 and TRBJ1-5; D may be TRBD1 (5 bases). The receptor was derived from a woman between 45 and 60 years old with acute or convalescent COVID-19. The CDR3 sequence is CASQGSNQPQHF. In DNA, the CDR3 is TGTGCCAGCCAGGGTAGCAATCAGCCCCAGCATTTT.